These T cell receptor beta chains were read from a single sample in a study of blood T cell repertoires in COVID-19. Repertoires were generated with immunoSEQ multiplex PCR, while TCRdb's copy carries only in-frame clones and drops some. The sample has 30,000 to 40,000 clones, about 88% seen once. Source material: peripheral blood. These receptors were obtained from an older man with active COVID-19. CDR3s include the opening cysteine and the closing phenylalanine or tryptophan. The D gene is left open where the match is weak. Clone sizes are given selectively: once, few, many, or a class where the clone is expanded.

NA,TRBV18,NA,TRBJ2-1,CASSPRAGSYNEQFF,TGTGCCAGCTCACCCAGAGCGGGCTCCTACAATGAGCAGTTCTTC
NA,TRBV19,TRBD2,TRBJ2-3,CASSRGLAGVLGTDTQYF,TGTGCCAGTAGTCGGGGACTAGCGGGAGTACTAGGCACAGATACGCAGTATTTT
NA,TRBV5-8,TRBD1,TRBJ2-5,CASSFLQGAGETQYF,TGTGCCAGCAGCTTTCTACAGGGGGCGGGTGAGACCCAGTACTTC
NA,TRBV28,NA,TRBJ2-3,CASRGGTDTQYF,TGTGCCAGCAGGGGCGGCACAGATACGCAGTATTTT
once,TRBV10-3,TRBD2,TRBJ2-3,CAISTAGGEADTQYF,TGTGCCATCAGCACAGCGGGAGGGGAGGCAGATACGCAGTATTTT
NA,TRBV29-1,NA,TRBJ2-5,CSVVSGEKETQYF,TGCAGCGTTGTTTCAGGGGAAAAAGAGACCCAGTACTTC
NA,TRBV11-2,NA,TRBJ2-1,CASSLVAGANNEQFF,TGTGCCAGCAGCTTAGTTGCTGGGGCGAATAATGAGCAGTTCTTC
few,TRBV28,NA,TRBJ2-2,CASKPQFNSHTGELFF,TGTGCCAGCAAACCCCAATTCAACAGTCACACCGGGGAGCTGTTTTTT
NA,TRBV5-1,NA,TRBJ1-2,CASSPETATVGYTF,TGCGCCAGCAGCCCGGAGACAGCAACGGTCGGCTACACCTTC
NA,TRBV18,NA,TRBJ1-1,CASSPPWGRSTEAFF,TGTGCCAGCTCACCACCCTGGGGGAGGTCCACTGAAGCTTTCTTT
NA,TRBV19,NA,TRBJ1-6,CASSIQGNSPLHF,TGTGCCAGTAGTATCCAGGGGAATTCACCCCTCCACTTT
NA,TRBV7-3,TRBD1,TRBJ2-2,CASSSPMTGGAAGELFF,TGTGCCAGCAGCTCCCCCATGACAGGGGGCGCGGCCGGGGAGCTGTTTTTT
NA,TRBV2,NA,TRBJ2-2,CASRRGGAVGELFF,TGTGCCAGCCGTCGAGGGGGGGCGGTCGGGGAGCTGTTTTTT
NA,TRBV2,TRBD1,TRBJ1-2,CASSSDRGGNYGYTF,TGTGCCAGCAGTTCTGACAGGGGTGGGAACTATGGCTACACCTTC
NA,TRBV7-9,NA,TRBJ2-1,CASSPPGARSYNEQFF,TGTGCCAGCAGCCCGCCAGGGGCGAGGTCCTACAATGAGCAGTTCTTC
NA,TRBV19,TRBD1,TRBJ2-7,CASSIPGQARLYEQYF,TGTGCCAGTAGTATCCCCGGACAGGCGAGGCTCTACGAGCAGTACTTC
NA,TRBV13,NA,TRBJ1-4,CASSQAEGNEKLFF,TGTGCCAGCAGCCAGGCCGAAGGTAATGAAAAACTGTTTTTT